This T cell receptor (beta chain) was identified during a study of identifying expanded T cells in peripheral blood (dated by TCRdb to between 2018 and 2021). Some background on the complete study: Technical replicates were generated by sequencing separate aliquots of the same genomic DNA pool, and four replicates were compared pairwise. On the study overall, not on this receptor specifically: About 1.3 differentially abundant clones were flagged by the binomial model between technical replicates, whereas about 16 and 19 were flagged over roughly two weeks and four weeks, respectively. The authors expected biological variance in healthy repertoires might increase further over much longer intervals such as months to years. Variance in clone template counts between roughly two-week samples significantly increased with total template count across all healthy donors. Across all healthy-donor time intervals, the beta-binomial model significantly lowered both the number of clones called differentially abundant and the false-positive rate.

Spanning cysteine to phenylalanine, the CDR3 consists of 13 amino acids. The retained sequence is limited to the CDR3, 39 bases, with the frame set at the first base. CDR1 is given as MDHEN and CDR2 as SYDVKM, both from the germline V gene. The V end loses 1 base and the J end loses 2 bases, and a stretch of 4 bases separates them. During the collection period, no infections or other immune events were recorded for the healthy donors. Blood repertoires from healthy donors were used as a training cohort for calibrating time-dependent variance in a beta-binomial model of differential abundance of T-cell clones. There were about ten healthy donors in the training cohort, of whom 3 were female and 7 were male. An age range of roughly 29 to 65 years, with an average of about 45 years, was recorded for the donors. Whole blood was collected from each healthy donor at three time points spaced around 2 weeks apart and obtained from a commercial supplier. Genomic DNA was extracted from unsorted whole blood for immunosequencing.

The immunoSEQ Assay, which relies on bias-controlled multiplex PCR amplification of genomic DNA, was used to profile TCRbeta CDR3 regions. On the study's bioinformatics: To quantify the absolute abundance of each unique TCRbeta CDR3 region, the sequences were collapsed and filtered. Two models were used to test differential abundance: a binomial model (Fisher-equivalent) and a beta-binomial model that adds time-dependent variance fitted from healthy donors. Clones with fewer than 5 combined templates were excluded, and clones with Benjamini-Hochberg FDR below 0.01 were called differentially abundant. Beta-binomial variance was modeled as a function of total template count across the two samples using the form v = (b*log(k)+a)^2. The source is immuneACCESS, and TCRdb retained only in-frame sequences with V and J called. Part of the clones is not carried over; for the studies checked, unresolved V genes explain less than half of this, and the remainder is unexplained. V, J and clone size are those of that table, while D and trimming were read from the DNA. The sample table holds around 130,000 clones, of which 65% to 90% were seen once. The ten top clones hold 8.4% of the sample.

Notes on this clone: It lacks a known antigen. Per-base quality was not reported, and no clone a single base away is much larger than it.

Material: blood. The receptor was derived from a person aged 18 to 69 in good health. Recombination linked TRBV28 to TRBJ2-3; there is no confident call for the D gene. The DNA is as follows: TGTGCCAGCAGTTTATACGCCACAGATACGCAGTATTTT. This gives the protein CASSLYATDTQYF.